Following are 14 T cell receptor beta chains from one sample sequenced in a study of cytomegalovirus exposure and HLA in healthy donors. In the PCR, 60 Vbeta and 13 Jbeta primers were used. Clones were read by immunoSEQ multiplex PCR, and TCRdb kept only the in-frame ones, dropping some. The data show some 97,000 clones, 84% seen once. Sequencing was done on a sample of PBMCs. The receptors stem from a woman in her late teens or twenties in good health and CMV-seronegative.

This rearrangement joins TRBV7-2 to TRBJ2-1, with 9 bases lining up with TRBD1. Germline trimming cut 4 bases from V and 9 bases from J; bases unmatched to any gene: 10. Germline assignment: CDR1 SGHTA and CDR2 FQGNSA. The length of the CDR3 is 15 residues. CDR3 region: CASSSNRGHQGEQFF. The DNA for the CDR3 is TGTGCCAGCAGCTCCAACAGGGGGCATCAGGGTGAGCAGTTCTTC.

The chain links TRBV5-3 to TRBJ1-3; 7 bases agree with TRBD1. TRBV5-3 is reported as an ORF; its role is uncertain. V gave up 4 bases and J gave up 0 bases; unmatched junction bases: 10. The CDR3 is 17 residues long. The CDR3 protein is CARSLPTGISSGNTIYF. Here the CDR3 DNA reads TGTGCCAGAAGCCTGCCGACAGGGATCTCCTCTGGAAACACCATATATTTT.

This chain connects TRBV7-8 to TRBJ2-1; 7 nucleotides line up with TRBD1. J lost 8 bases, V lost 1 base, and 20 bases had no gene match. CDR1 is SGHVS, CDR2 FQNEAQ, per germline. This CDR3 comprises 19 residues. DNA for the CDR3: TGTGCCAGCAGCTTAGTACCCGCTTCGACAGGGTGGGTGCCCCATGAGCAGTTCTTC. Protein: CASSLVPASTGWVPHEQFF.

This chain uses TRBV28 with TRBJ2-7; D is possibly TRBD1 (6 bases). V lost 5 bases and J lost 2, with 13 bases in between. The CDR3 sequence is 14 residues long. Per germline, CDR1 MDHEN and CDR2 SYDVKM. The CDR3 is CASSTGTPPYEQYF. DNA for the CDR3: TGTGCCAGCAGTACCGGGACACCGCCCTACGAGCAGTACTTC.

V and J are TRBV27 and TRBJ1-2; the match to TRBD1 covers 11 bases. This CDR3 has 13 residues. V was clipped by 6 bases and J by 8 bases; unmatched bases: 5. The germline V gene encodes CDR1 MNHEY and CDR2 SMNVEV (reference sequence). CDR3: CASRDRGQEGYTF. The CDR3 DNA follows: TGTGCCAGCAGGGACAGGGGGCAAGAAGGCTACACCTTC.

The chain joins TRBV7-6 to TRBJ1-5, with D unclear. The CDR3 is 17 residues long. Germline values: CDR1 SGHVS, CDR2 FNYEAQ. The germline V and J ends were trimmed by 1 base and 0 bases, with 13 bases remaining between them. DNA for the CDR3: TGTGCCAGCAGCTTAGGGCTTCCGGGAGTTAGCAATCAGCCCCAGCATTTT. Encoded protein: CASSLGLPGVSNQPQHF.

This chain connects TRBV6-1 to TRBJ2-7; the match to TRBD1 covers 7 bases. This CDR3 region has 11 residues. Losses at the gene ends were 7 bases for V and 8 bases for J; bases not matched to a gene: 5. Per germline, CDR1 MNHNS and CDR2 SASEGT. CDR3 in DNA: TGTGCCAGCAACATACAGGGGAAGCAGTACTTC. Protein sequence: CASNIQGKQYF.

The CDR3 sequence: CASSTSPLAGGYNEQFF. The CDR3 DNA is TGTGCCAGCAGCACTAGTCCCCTAGCGGGGGGGTACAATGAGCAGTTCTTC. The V call is TRBV7-9, the J call TRBJ2-1; 12 bases map to TRBD2. V dropped 5 bases and J dropped 4; count of bases not matched to a gene: 9. The CDR3 has 17 amino acids. Looked up from germline, CDR1 is SEHNR and CDR2 is FQNEAQ (reference sequence).

The chain carries TRBV5-6 and TRBJ2-7, with 12 nucleotides matching TRBD1. V was pared by 3 bases and J by 5 bases, with 3 bases of the junction left unmatched. Germline V lookup: CDR1 SGHDT, CDR2 YYEEEE. The length of the CDR3 is 14 residues. The CDR3 DNA sequence: TGTGCCAGCAGCTGGGGACAGGGGGCCCACGAGCAGTACTTC. It codes for CASSWGQGAHEQYF.

The rearrangement joins TRBV5-6 to TRBJ2-1, with 7 bases fitting TRBD2. Germline loops: CDR1 SGHDT, CDR2 YYEEEE. This CDR3 has 16 amino acids. Unmatched junction bases numbered 7, after V lost 2 bases and J lost 2 bases. The DNA of the CDR3 is TGTGCCAGCAGCTTTTCGACCGGGGGGACCTACAATGAGCAGTTCTTC. Translating gives CASSFSTGGTYNEQFF. The variable domain in full, completed from reference TRBV5-6 and TRBJ2-1, reads DAGVTQSPTHLIKTRGQQVTLRCSPKSGHDTVSWYQQALGQGPQFIFQYYEEEERQRGNFPDRFSGHQFPNYSSELNVNALLLGDSALYLCASSFSTGGTYNEQFFGPGTRLTVL.

This clone turned up a few times. J is TRBJ2-7 and V is TRBV4-1; 9 bases agree with TRBD1. This CDR3 comprises 13 residues. V gave up 1 base and J gave up 6 bases; unmatched junction bases: 1. Germline V lookup: CDR1 MGHRA, CDR2 YSYEKL. The chain's CDR3 is CASSQVTGGEQYF. In DNA form, the CDR3 reads TGCGCCAGCAGCCAAGTGACAGGGGGCGAGCAGTACTTC.

This rearrangement joins TRBV6-1 to TRBJ1-2, with TRBD1 as a possible D gene (5 bases). Germline CDR1 is MNHNS and CDR2 is SASEGT. The germline V and J ends were trimmed by 4 bases and 6 bases, with 9 bases remaining between them. The CDR3 runs to 12 residues. The CDR3 here is CASSGDWHGYTF. The CDR3 DNA is TGTGCCAGCAGTGGGGACTGGCATGGCTACACCTTC.

Details on this clone: A read error may produce the germline difference seen at one junction end. V gene TRBV7-9 combines with J gene TRBJ2-7; weak D call: TRBD2 (7 bases). The CDR3 sequence is 13 residues long. Germline V gives CDR1 SEHNR, CDR2 FQNEAQ (reference sequence). The CDR3 reads CASSREGSGGLMF. The CDR3 bases are TGTGCCAGCAGCAGGGAGGGTTCGGGGGGCCTTATGTTC.

The genes are TRBV5-5 and TRBJ2-5; 7 bases map to TRBD1. J gave up 4 bases and V 4 bases, and 10 bases lay outside the gene matches. In germline, CDR1 is SGHKS, CDR2 YYEKEE (reference sequence). CDR3 length: 15 amino acids. The CDR3 sequence: CASSKGDSRVETQYF. The CDR3, as DNA: TGTGCCAGCAGCAAGGGGGACAGTCGGGTAGAGACCCAGTACTTC.